Listed below are T cell receptor beta chains from one sample, sequenced in a study of cytomegalovirus exposure and HLA in healthy donors. TCRdb keeps only in-frame clones here, not all; method: immunoSEQ multiplex PCR. The sample holds some 180,000 clones, 65% to 85% seen once. Sample: PBMCs. These receptors were collected from a girl aged 10-17 years in good health and CMV-seropositive. CDR3s include the opening cysteine and the closing phenylalanine or tryptophan. D genes are given only for firm matches. For some rows the clone size is stated as once, few or many, or as a class when expanded; others skip it.

>TRBV7-2|NA|TRBD2|TRBJ2-2
CASSRELAGDPGELFF
TGTGCCAGCAGCCGCGAACTAGCGGGAGATCCCGGGGAGCTGTTTTTT
>TRBV7-9|NA|NA|TRBJ1-2
CASSLGDSPYGYTF
TGTGCCAGCAGCTTAGGCGACAGTCCGTATGGCTACACCTTC
>TRBV29-1|NA|TRBD2|TRBJ2-3
CSVETSGYTDTQYF
TGCAGCGTTGAGACTAGCGGATACACAGATACGCAGTATTTT
>TRBV5-1|NA|NA|TRBJ2-5
CASSRQETQYF
TGCGCCAGCAGCCGTCAAGAGACCCAGTACTTC
>TRBV4-2|NA|NA|TRBJ2-7
CASSQEGTSPRGYEQYF
TGTGCCAGCAGCCAAGAAGGAACTAGCCCTCGCGGCTACGAGCAGTACTTC
>TRBV4-2|NA|TRBD1|TRBJ1-2
CASSRQGINGYTF
TGTGCCAGCAGCCGACAGGGGATCAATGGCTACACCTTC
>TRBV5-1|few|NA|TRBJ2-7
CASSLDRVGNEQYF
TGCGCCAGCAGCTTGGACAGGGTGGGCAACGAGCAGTACTTC
>TRBV7-3|NA|NA|TRBJ2-5
CASSSSVGGKETQYF
TGTGCCAGCAGCTCCTCCGTTGGCGGGAAAGAGACCCAGTACTTC
>TRBV6-4|NA|TRBD2|TRBJ2-3
CASSDSTSGSLDTQYF
TGTGCCAGCAGTGACTCAACTAGCGGGAGTCTAGATACGCAGTATTTT
>TRBV12-5|NA|NA|TRBJ1-2
CASGLVPTVVGGYTF
TGTGCTAGTGGTTTGGTACCAACGGTAGTGGGCGGCTACACCTTC
>TRBV10-1|NA|NA|TRBJ2-7
CASSEVAGTYEQYF
TGCGCCAGCAGTGAGGTGGCAGGGACCTACGAGCAGTACTTC
>TRBV5-8|NA|NA|TRBJ2-7
CASSLRGSYEQYF
TGTGCCAGCAGCTTGCGGGGTTCCTACGAGCAGTACTTC
>TRBV12-5|once|TRBD2|TRBJ2-3
CASGPPHFLAGGLSLFGTDTQYF
TGTGCTAGTGGTCCCCCTCATTTTCTAGCGGGAGGGCTATCATTATTTGGCACAGATACGCAGTATTTT
>TRBV7-3|NA|NA|TRBJ2-5
CASSFTGSETQYF
TGTGCCAGCAGCTTTACAGGGAGCGAGACCCAGTACTTC
>TRBV7-6|few|TRBD1|TRBJ2-7
CASSLGTGYEQYF
TGTGCCAGCAGCTTAGGGACAGGCTACGAGCAGTACTTC
>TRBV5-1|NA|TRBD2|TRBJ2-7
CASSVNLAGNGEQYF
TGCGCCAGCAGCGTCAACCTAGCGGGGAACGGCGAGCAGTACTTC
>TRBV5-1|NA|TRBD2|TRBJ2-3
CASSLAATSVTDTQYF
TGCGCCAGCAGCTTGGCCGCGACTAGCGTTACAGATACGCAGTATTTT
>TRBV27|NA|NA|TRBJ1-1
CASSAIANWNTEAFF
TGTGCCAGCAGTGCAATCGCGAATTGGAACACTGAAGCTTTCTTT
>TRBV10-2|NA|NA|TRBJ1-4
CASGRTEKLFF
TGCGCCAGCGGCAGAACGGAAAAACTGTTTTTT
>TRBV2|few|NA|TRBJ2-7
CASRKDIYSYEQYF
TGTGCCAGCAGGAAGGACATTTACTCCTACGAGCAGTACTTC
>TRBV30|NA|TRBD1|TRBJ1-3
CAWGVPGTAGNTIYF
TGTGCCTGGGGGGTCCCCGGGACAGCAGGAAACACCATATATTTT
>TRBV2|once|TRBD1|TRBJ1-5
CASSSDRAGQPQHF
TGTGCCAGCAGTTCCGACAGGGCAGGACAGCCCCAGCATTTT
>TRBV12-5|NA|NA|TRBJ2-5
CASGTQGGETQYF
TGTGCTAGTGGTACCCAGGGGGGAGAGACCCAGTACTTC
>TRBV4-2|NA|TRBD2|TRBJ2-1
CASSQDRVAGVNEQFF
TGTGCCAGCAGCCAAGATAGGGTAGCGGGAGTAAATGAGCAGTTCTTC
>TRBV7-8|NA|NA|TRBJ2-7
CASSLQGGASGYEQYF
TGTGCCAGCAGCCTCCAAGGGGGGGCCTCGGGGTACGAGCAGTACTTC
>TRBV6-5|NA|NA|TRBJ2-7
CASSYSEGSAYEQYF
TGTGCCAGCAGTTACTCGGAGGGGTCCGCCTACGAGCAGTACTTC
>TRBV11-2|NA|NA|TRBJ1-5
CASSLGQEQPQHF
TGTGCCAGCAGCTTGGGACAAGAGCAGCCCCAGCATTTT
>TRBV19|NA|TRBD1|TRBJ2-6
CASSARQGRGANVLTF
TGTGCCAGTAGTGCCCGACAGGGTCGAGGGGCCAACGTCCTGACTTTC
>TRBV18|few|NA|TRBJ1-1
CASSGGEVAFF
TGTGCCAGCTCCGGGGGGGAGGTGGCTTTCTTT
>TRBV2|NA|NA|TRBJ2-1
CASSESREPLHEQFF
TGTGCCAGCAGTGAGTCGAGGGAGCCATTGCATGAGCAGTTCTTC
>TRBV5-4|NA|TRBD1|TRBJ2-3
CASSYGQASTDTQYF
TGTGCCAGCAGCTACGGACAGGCTAGCACAGATACGCAGTATTTT
>TRBV27|NA|NA|TRBJ2-1
CASSLESSYNEQFF
TGTGCCAGCAGTTTAGAGAGCTCCTACAATGAGCAGTTCTTC
>TRBV10-1|few|NA|TRBJ2-5
CASSESLASGGRETQYF
TGCGCCAGCAGTGAGTCATTGGCGTCCGGAGGGCGAGAGACCCAGTACTTC
>TRBV10-3|NA|NA|TRBJ2-7
CAISLLTRDRLYEQYF
TGTGCCATCAGCCTTTTGACCCGGGATCGACTCTACGAGCAGTACTTC
>TRBV7-9|NA|NA|TRBJ1-1
CASFRGRGTEAFF
TGTGCCAGCTTTCGAGGGCGAGGAACTGAAGCTTTCTTT
>TRBV7-9|NA|TRBD2|TRBJ2-7
CASSSLAGTPYEQYF
TGTGCCAGCAGCTCCCTAGCGGGTACCCCCTACGAGCAGTACTTC
>TRBV4-3|NA|TRBD2|TRBJ2-1
CASSQDLVAGGPDNEQFF
TGCGCCAGCAGCCAAGATCTAGTAGCGGGAGGGCCCGACAATGAGCAGTTCTTC
>TRBV7-6|NA|NA|TRBJ2-1
CASSGSEGSLNEQFF
TGTGCCAGCAGCGGTTCAGAGGGCAGCCTCAATGAGCAGTTCTTC
>TRBV27|NA|NA|TRBJ2-7
CASRFTVSYEQYF
TGTGCCAGCAGATTCACGGTTTCCTACGAGCAGTACTTC
>TRBV11-2|NA|TRBD1|TRBJ2-7
CASSSEGRTGKSEQYF
TGTGCCAGCAGCTCTGAGGGTCGGACAGGGAAGTCCGAGCAGTACTTC
>TRBV10-3|NA|NA|TRBJ1-3
CAIMDSGSGNTIYF
TGTGCCATCATGGACAGCGGCTCTGGAAACACCATATATTTT
>TRBV11-3|few|NA|TRBJ2-5
CASSLGPSPEETQYF
TGTGCCAGCAGCTTGGGCCCGAGTCCTGAAGAGACCCAGTACTTC
>TRBV7-2|few|NA|TRBJ2-7
CASSLQRSSYEQYF
TGTGCCAGCAGCTTACAACGGAGCTCCTACGAGCAGTACTTC
>TRBV11-2|NA|NA|TRBJ1-5
CASSLGRQWGQPQHF
TGTGCCAGCAGCTTAGGGAGACAATGGGGCCAGCCCCAGCATTTT
>TRBV10-3|NA|TRBD2|TRBJ2-7
CAIGGESSYEQYF
TGTGCCATCGGGGGGGAGAGCTCCTACGAGCAGTACTTC
>TRBV5-1|NA|TRBD2|TRBJ2-1
CASSLGLAGSNEQFF
TGCGCCAGCAGCTTGGGACTAGCGGGATCCAATGAGCAGTTCTTC
>TRBV11-2|few|NA|TRBJ2-1
CASSPILEGTGYNEQFF
TGTGCCAGCAGCCCCATCCTGGAGGGTACCGGATACAATGAGCAGTTCTTC
>TRBV28|NA|TRBD1|TRBJ2-3
CASSVAGGLTDTQYF
TGTGCCAGCAGTGTGGCAGGGGGCCTCACAGATACGCAGTATTTT
>TRBV12-5|NA|NA|TRBJ1-3
CASGLVPSGFGGNTIYF
TGTGCTAGTGGTTTGGTACCCTCAGGGTTTGGAGGAAACACCATATATTTT
>TRBV4-3|NA|NA|TRBJ2-7
CASSQIGGGDYEQYF
TGCGCCAGCAGCCAGATAGGGGGTGGCGACTACGAGCAGTACTTC
>TRBV19|NA|TRBD2|TRBJ2-2
CASSPPGLRDTGELFF
TGTGCCAGTAGTCCTCCGGGACTAAGAGACACCGGGGAGCTGTTTTTT
>TRBV25-1|NA|NA|TRBJ2-1
CASSEFREYNEQFF
TGTGCCAGCAGTGAATTCCGGGAATACAATGAGCAGTTCTTC
>TRBV7-9|NA|NA|TRBJ2-1
CASSQSAGTNNEQFF
TGTGCCAGCAGCCAAAGCGCGGGCACCAACAATGAGCAGTTCTTC